The 17 T cell receptor beta chains listed next were all sequenced from one sample in a study of OX40 agonist ivuxolimab in advanced cancers. Libraries were prepared through the immunoSEQ multiplex PCR assay. This is the immuneACCESS table as TCRdb keeps it, with only in-frame sequences that have V and J called. A part of the clones is gone; compared with another copy, unresolved V genes explain less than half, and the rest is unexplained. The sample table contains about 69,000 clones; only one count was recorded for 80% to 85% of them. The ten most abundant clones make up about 2.2% of the sample. This specimen was CD4+ or CD8+ T cells sorted from blood, taken in a trial of the OX40 agonist ivuxolimab. These receptors were collected from an adult with an advanced solid tumor such as melanoma, head and neck, liver or kidney cancer.

Only a few counts were recorded for this clone. The J gene is TRBJ1-2, the V gene TRBV4-1; the match to TRBD1 covers 7 bases. The trim removed 1 base at V and 4 bases at J, leaving 0 bases unmatched. The CDR3 runs 13 residues. Germline V gives CDR1 MGHRA, CDR2 YSYEKL. The CDR3 coding sequence is TGCGCCAGCAGCCAAGGGGACAGCTATGGCTACACCTTC. Translated, it gives CASSQGDSYGYTF.

The J gene is TRBJ2-7, the V gene TRBV5-1; weak D call: TRBD1 (6 bases). CDR1 is SGHRS, CDR2 YFSETQ, per germline. V lost 1 base and J 6 bases, leaving 14 bases between the germline ends. The CDR3 extends over 14 amino acids. CDR3 region: CASSLNTGPREQYF. CDR3 DNA: TGCGCCAGCAGCTTGAACACAGGGCCACGCGAGCAGTACTTC.

The V gene is TRBV28, the J gene TRBJ2-7; D perhaps matches TRBD1 (5 bases). Trimming shortened V by 5 bases and J by 2 bases, and 13 bases separated the two germline ends. The CDR3 consists of 14 residues. Germline CDR1 reads MDHEN; CDR2 reads SYDVKM. DNA of the CDR3: TGTGCCAGCAGTGTTCCCAGGGCCCCCTACGAGCAGTACTTC. This sequence encodes CASSVPRAPYEQYF.

This chain uses TRBV5-1 with TRBJ2-3; a possible D gene is TRBD1 (5 bases). Germline V gene sequence: CDR1 SGHRS, CDR2 YFSETQ. The CDR3 sequence is 13 residues long. The V gene lost 5 bases and the J gene lost 5 bases, with 12 bases spanning the gap. The CDR3 is CASRFKGEDTQYF. In DNA form, the CDR3 reads TGCGCCAGCAGGTTTAAAGGGGAAGATACGCAGTATTTT.

The chain carries TRBV6-6 and TRBJ2-1; a weak D match, TRBD2 (6 bases). V shed 6 bases and J shed 4 bases, with 16 bases lying between them. Germline V lookup: CDR1 MNHNY, CDR2 SVGAGI (reference sequence). The CDR3 has 15 amino acids. The CDR3: CASSIAAQSYNEQFF. The CDR3 DNA is TGTGCCAGCAGCATAGCGGCCCAATCTTACAATGAGCAGTTCTTC.

The chain uses TRBV7-2 and TRBJ2-1; TRBD2 matches at 11 bases. The CDR3 spans 15 residues. V shed 1 base and J 5 bases; nucleotides not matched to a gene: 1. Germline loops: CDR1 SGHTA, CDR2 FQGNSA. The CDR3 sequence is CASSLVAGGHNEQFF. DNA for the CDR3: TGTGCCAGCAGCTTAGTAGCGGGGGGGCACAATGAGCAGTTCTTC.

The chain links TRBV15 to TRBJ2-7, with D possibly matching TRBD2 (6 bases). Trimming cost V 1 base and J 1 base, with 11 bases left between them. There are 15 residues in the CDR3. Germline loops: CDR1 LNHNV, CDR2 YYDKDF (reference sequence). Written as DNA, the CDR3 is TGTGCCACCAGCAGAGGCGGGGTCAAGTCCTACGAGCAGTACTTC. It codes for CATSRGGVKSYEQYF.

The V call is TRBV5-5, the J call TRBJ2-4, with D maybe TRBD1 (6 bases). Trimming shortened V by 1 base and J by 4 bases, and 9 bases separated the two germline ends. The CDR3 loop spans 14 amino acids. CDR1 and CDR2 (germline): SGHKS, YYEKEE (reference sequence). The CDR3, as DNA: TGTGCCAGCAGCTTGAGGGGGATTAAAAACATTCAGTACTTC. Translated: CASSLRGIKNIQYF.

V usage is TRBV29-1 and J usage is TRBJ1-2; a possible D gene is TRBD1 (6 bases). Trimming removed 4 bases from V and 4 bases from J, with 10 bases in between. The germline V gene encodes CDR1 SQVTM and CDR2 ANQGSEA. CDR3 size: 12 residues. The CDR3: CSVGGQSYGYTF. Written as DNA, the CDR3 is TGCAGCGTTGGAGGACAGAGCTATGGCTACACCTTC.

In this sample, this clone turned up a few times. The chain employs TRBV18 and TRBJ1-5; no clear D. From germline, CDR1 is KGHSH and CDR2 LQKENI. V was clipped by 6 bases and J by 7 bases, with 19 bases between them. CDR3 length equals 15 residues. The CDR3 sequence is CASSSGVAVRQPQHF. CDR3 DNA: TGTGCCAGCTCCTCCGGAGTGGCGGTCCGGCAGCCCCAGCATTTT.

The rearrangement joins TRBV9 to TRBJ2-1, with 7 bases aligning to TRBD2. CDR3 length equals 15 residues. The V gene's germline CDR1 is SGDLS and CDR2 YYNGEE. Losses at the gene ends were 0 bases for V and 3 bases for J; bases not matched to a gene: 3. CDR3 loop: CASSVGLADYNEQFF. DNA of the CDR3: TGTGCCAGCAGCGTAGGACTAGCTGACTACAATGAGCAGTTCTTC.

The J gene is TRBJ2-3, the V gene TRBV9; D gene ambiguous. Germline CDR1 is SGDLS and CDR2 is YYNGEE. V lost 4 bases and J 1 base, leaving 4 bases between the germline ends. The CDR3 is made up of 12 amino acids. CDR3 region: CASSLRTDTQYF. Written as DNA, the CDR3 is TGTGCCAGCAGCTTACGCACAGATACGCAGTATTTT.

V and J are TRBV6-5 and TRBJ2-7, with a weak D call TRBD1 (5 bases). V was clipped by 5 bases and J by 0 bases, with 11 bases between them. Germline lookup yields CDR1 MNHEY and CDR2 SVGAGI. The CDR3 is 14 amino acids. This CDR3 is CASSAQVPSYEQYF. The CDR3 coding sequence is TGTGCCAGCAGTGCACAGGTGCCCTCCTACGAGCAGTACTTC.

The chain joins TRBV18 to TRBJ1-5; possibly TRBD1 for D (5 bases). Deletions cut 1 base from V and 7 bases from J, with 11 bases between. Germline V lookup: CDR1 KGHSH, CDR2 LQKENI. The CDR3 spans 14 residues. The CDR3 DNA reads as TGTGCCAGCTCACCACAACAGGAGGAGCAGCCCCAGCATTTT. Translation gives CASSPQQEEQPQHF.

The CDR3 DNA reads as TGTGCCAGCAGCTTGGAGACCGGGGAGCTGTTTTTT. This gives the protein CASSLETGELFF. The chain employs TRBV5-4 and TRBJ2-2, with D hard to call. V lost 0 bases, J lost 5 bases, and 2 bases lay in between. Germline assignment: CDR1 SGHNT and CDR2 YYREEE (reference sequence). The CDR3 has 12 amino acids.

The V gene is TRBV11-3, the J gene TRBJ2-1; maybe TRBD2 (6 bases). CDR3 length: 15 amino acids. V was pared by 1 base and J by 3 bases, with 10 bases between. Germline V CDR1 and CDR2: SGHNT, YENEEA. The CDR3 region has the DNA TGTGCCAGCAGCTTAGGTCGCGGGATCTACAATGAGCAGTTCTTC. It yields the protein CASSLGRGIYNEQFF. Together with reference TRBV11-3 and TRBJ2-1, the CDR3 gives the full variable domain: EAGVVQSPRYKIIEKKQPVAFWCNPISGHNTLYWYLQNLGQGPELLIRYENEEAVDDSQLPKDRFSAERLKGVDSTLKIQPAELGDSAVYLCASSLGRGIYNEQFFGPGTRLTVL.

The J gene is TRBJ2-1, the V gene TRBV11-3; 8 bases align to TRBD2. The germline V gene has CDR1 SGHNT and CDR2 YENEEA. The CDR3 contains 16 residues. J was trimmed by 5 bases and V by 1 base; bases with no gene match: 7. For the CDR3, the DNA is TGTGCCAGCAGCTTAGGAGGAGCGGGAGTGAACAATGAGCAGTTCTTC. Amino acid sequence: CASSLGGAGVNNEQFF.